Listed here are 29 T cell receptor beta chains from one sample, sequenced in a study of blood T cell repertoires in COVID-19. Libraries were prepared by immunoSEQ multiplex PCR; TCRdb keeps only in-frame clonotypes and omits some of them. The sample includes over 350,000 clones, roughly 89% seen only once; the top ten take roughly 4%. Sequencing input: peripheral blood. The receptors were sampled from a woman aged 25 to 39 with acute or convalescent COVID-19.

This sequence joins TRBV11-3 and TRBJ1-5; D is unclear. The CDR3 loop spans 16 amino acids. V was trimmed by 4 bases and J by 4 bases, leaving 17 bases between them. Germline V gives CDR1 SGHNT, CDR2 YENEEA. The CDR3 DNA reads TGTGCCAGCAGCTCCGGGTACATAGAGTTGAATCAGCCCCAGCATTTT. Protein sequence: CASSSGYIELNQPQHF.

The rearrangement joins TRBV27 to TRBJ2-3; 8 positions agree with TRBD2. Unmatched junction bases numbered 12, after V lost 8 bases and J lost 5 bases. The CDR3 extends over 15 amino acids. Germline V gene data show CDR1 as MNHEY and CDR2 as SMNVEV (reference sequence). The CDR3 protein is CASSPGTRYGDTQYF. In DNA form, the CDR3 reads TGTGCCAGCTCCCCCGGGACTAGGTATGGAGATACGCAGTATTTT.

This chain uses TRBV7-6 with TRBJ1-1, with TRBD1 matching over 10 bases. CDR1 and CDR2 from the germline V gene are SGHVS and FNYEAQ. J was trimmed by 5 bases and V by 11 bases; bases with no gene match: 2. The CDR3 runs to 11 residues. The CDR3 coding sequence is TGTGCCGGGGGACAGGGGACTGAAGCTTTCTTT. Its protein is CAGGQGTEAFF.

This clone showed up just once. The chain has TRBV5-4 and TRBJ1-2, with 10 bases fitting TRBD1. This CDR3 has 16 amino acids. Germline CDR1 and CDR2: SGHNT and YYREEE (reference sequence). The junction had 6 bases not matched to a gene; V was cut back by 2 bases and J by 2 bases. DNA of the CDR3: TGTGCCAGCAGCTTCCAGCCGGGACAGGGGAACTATGGCTACACCTTC. Encoded protein: CASSFQPGQGNYGYTF.

The DNA for the CDR3 is TGTGCCAGCAGCCCCCCCGCGGGGCATACCTACGAGCAGTACTTC. Its protein is CASSPPAGHTYEQYF. This chain connects TRBV9 to TRBJ2-7; possible D gene TRBD2, 6 bases. CDR1 is SGDLS, CDR2 YYNGEE, per germline. The V and J ends lost 4 bases and 2 bases respectively, with 16 bases between them. The CDR3 totals 15 residues.

J is TRBJ2-3 and V is TRBV2; TRBD2 agrees at 8 bases. Germline CDR1 and CDR2: SNHLY and FYNNEI. Trimming removed 1 base from V and 1 base from J; junction bases left unmatched: 4. The CDR3 contains 16 residues. The CDR3 DNA follows: TGTGCCAGCAGTGAAGTCGGGCGGGGGGGCACAGATACGCAGTATTTT. It yields the protein CASSEVGRGGTDTQYF.

The V and J genes are TRBV5-1 and TRBJ2-1; TRBD2 agrees at 7 bases. CDR1 is SGHRS and CDR2 is YFSETQ in the germline V gene. The ends lost 2 bases at V and 4 bases at J; junction bases unmatched: 6. The CDR3 is 15 amino acids. The CDR3 loop reads CASSFGTTHYNEQFF. The CDR3 DNA follows: TGCGCCAGCAGCTTTGGGACTACCCATTACAATGAGCAGTTCTTC.

V gene TRBV19 combines with J gene TRBJ1-2; TRBD1 agrees at 8 bases. The trim removed 0 bases at V and 8 bases at J, leaving 8 bases unmatched. The germline V gene has CDR1 LNHDA and CDR2 SQIVND (reference sequence). The CDR3 spans 15 residues. Here the CDR3 reads CASSIDLQGAYGYTF. The CDR3 DNA follows: TGTGCCAGTAGTATAGATTTGCAGGGGGCTTACGGCTACACCTTC.

The CDR3 here is CASSLEPGGQKTQYF. CDR3 DNA sequence: TGCGCCAGCAGCTTGGAACCGGGGGGCCAGAAGACCCAGTACTTC. The chain carries TRBV5-1 and TRBJ2-5; D is possibly TRBD2 (7 bases). V was pared by 0 bases and J by 6 bases, with 15 bases between. Germline values: CDR1 SGHRS, CDR2 YFSETQ. The CDR3 is 15 amino acids. Based on the CDR3 plus reference TRBV5-1 and TRBJ2-5, the full variable domain is KAGVTQTPRYLIKTRGQQVTLSCSPISGHRSVSWYQQTPGQGLQFLFEYFSETQRNKGNFPGRFSGRQFSNSRSEMNVSTLELGDSALYLCASSLEPGGQKTQYFGPGTRLLVL.

This CDR3 reads CASSLAPPGGGRFNEQYF. DNA for the CDR3: TGTGCCAGCAGCTTAGCCCCGCCTGGCGGGGGTCGGTTCAACGAGCAGTACTTC. The V gene is TRBV11-2, the J gene TRBJ2-7; 7 nucleotides agree with TRBD2. The CDR3 totals 18 residues. V gave up 1 base and J gave up 5 bases; unmatched junction bases: 17. Germline V gene sequence: CDR1 SGHAT, CDR2 FQNNGV.

This chain joins TRBV5-5 and TRBJ2-3, with 9 bases matching TRBD1. The germline gives CDR1 SGHKS, CDR2 YYEKEE (reference sequence). Trimming removed 4 bases from V and 9 bases from J; junction bases left unmatched: 6. The CDR3 is 13 residues long. The CDR3, as DNA: TGTGCCAGCAGCGGGGGACAGGGTCGGACGCAGTATTTT. Its translation is CASSGGQGRTQYF.

V usage is TRBV3-1 (or the pseudogene TRBV3-2) and J usage is TRBJ1-1, with D uncertain. Deletions cut 4 bases from V and 3 bases from J, with 12 bases between. This CDR3 region has 14 residues. From germline, CDR1 is LGHDT and CDR2 YNNKEL (reference sequence). The CDR3 DNA is TGTGCCAGCAGCCCCCCCGGGGTTCACACTGAAGCTTTCTTT. Encoded protein: CASSPPGVHTEAFF.

The V and J genes are TRBV7-9 and TRBJ2-7; a possible D gene is TRBD2 (5 bases). Looked up from germline, CDR1 is SEHNR and CDR2 is FQNEAQ (reference sequence). V lost 5 bases, J lost 2 bases, and 22 bases lay in between. The CDR3 covers 17 residues. CDR3 nucleotide sequence: TGTGCCAGCAGCACCCCGGAGGATGGTGTTGGGACCTACGAGCAGTACTTC. It yields the protein CASSTPEDGVGTYEQYF.

This chain connects TRBV21-1 to TRBJ2-7; the table's D gene call, TRBD1, was not cross checked with the DNA. TRBV21-1 is annotated as a pseudogene. The CDR3 length is 15 residues. Here the CDR3 DNA reads TGTGCCAGCAGCAAAGGACAGGGGAATACCTACGAGCAGTACTTC. Translating gives CASSKGQGNTYEQYF.

The table lists this clone with a count of one. At one end, the junction sequence differs from germline, possibly due to a read error. The chain joins TRBV10-1 to TRBJ2-3, with D maybe TRBD2 (6 bases). This CDR3 is built from 14 residues. CDR1 and CDR2 from the germline V gene are WNHNN and SYGVQD (reference sequence). The CDR3, as DNA: TGCGCCAGCAGGGAGTCTCGGGGGTCAGATACGCAGTATTTT. This translates into CASRESRGSDTQYF.

This rearrangement joins TRBV4-1 to TRBJ2-7; 8 positions agree with TRBD2. Trimming took 0 bases from V and 7 from J; bases not matched to a gene: 8. The CDR3 totals 15 residues. CDR1 and CDR2 (germline): MGHRA, YSYEKL. CDR3 protein: CASSQDRRGAGEQYF. The DNA for the CDR3 is TGCGCCAGCAGCCAAGATAGGCGGGGGGCAGGGGAGCAGTACTTC.

This clone was recorded once. This chain joins TRBV2 and TRBJ2-3, with 7 bases identical to TRBD1. V lost 4 bases and J lost 1; bases outside the gene matches: 8. This CDR3 is 16 amino acids long. The germline CDR1 and CDR2 sequences are SNHLY and FYNNEI. The CDR3, as DNA: TGTGCCAGCAGTGTTGTGTTTGGGACAGGCACAGATACGCAGTATTTT. Amino acids: CASSVVFGTGTDTQYF.

The CDR3 loop reads CASSIDVSGEAFF. The CDR3 DNA follows: TGTGCCAGTAGTATAGATGTATCGGGGGAAGCTTTCTTT. The chain recombines TRBV19 with TRBJ1-1; D remains ambiguous. Trimming took 0 bases from V and 8 from J, leaving 10 bases between them. In germline, CDR1 is LNHDA, CDR2 SQIVND (reference sequence). This CDR3 spans 13 amino acids.

This clone was picked up one time. The chain employs TRBV18 and TRBJ1-1; D remains unclear. Germline V gives CDR1 KGHSH, CDR2 LQKENI. V lost 3 bases and J 6 bases, leaving 14 bases between the germline ends. CDR3 length equals 14 residues. In DNA form, the CDR3 reads TGTGCCAGCTCACCTGACTATAAACAAGCTGAAGCTTTCTTT. Translation: CASSPDYKQAEAFF.

V gene TRBV9 combines with J gene TRBJ2-1, with 7 bases matching TRBD1. The CDR3 is made up of 15 amino acids. The V segment lost 1 base and the J segment 3 bases; nucleotides outside the gene matches: 4. Germline V lookup: CDR1 SGDLS, CDR2 YYNGEE. The CDR3: CASSVLGGNYNEQFF. CDR3 nucleotides: TGTGCCAGCAGCGTATTAGGGGGCAACTACAATGAGCAGTTCTTC.

The chain uses TRBV5-1 and TRBJ1-1, with 7 bases fitting TRBD1. Germline values: CDR1 SGHRS, CDR2 YFSETQ. The V and J ends lost 2 bases and 0 bases, in that order; junction bases with no gene match: 4. CDR3 length: 15 amino acids. CDR3 in amino acids: CASSFTGDMNTEAFF. CDR3 DNA sequence: TGCGCCAGCAGCTTTACAGGGGACATGAACACTGAAGCTTTCTTT.

The chain combines TRBV5-1 with TRBJ2-5, with TRBD2 identical over 9 bases. This CDR3 is 14 amino acids long. Trimming removed 5 bases from V and 4 bases from J; junction bases left unmatched: 6. Germline loops: CDR1 SGHRS, CDR2 YFSETQ. The CDR3 spells CASSGGGAVETQYF. The CDR3 DNA reads as TGCGCCAGCAGTGGCGGGGGGGCCGTAGAGACCCAGTACTTC.

This sequence joins TRBV11-3 and TRBJ2-3; TRBD2 matches 9 bases. Germline V gene lookup returns CDR1 SGHNT and CDR2 YENEEA. J gave up 8 bases and V 4 bases, and 10 bases lay outside the gene matches. CDR3 length: 15 amino acids. The CDR3 coding sequence is TGTGCCAGCAGCTCCGCTGGGGCTAGCGGGGCTACGCAGTATTTT. It is translated as CASSSAGASGATQYF.

The chain is built from TRBV5-1 and TRBJ2-1; D gene unclear. Trimming cost V 0 bases and J 7 bases, with 5 bases left between them. The length of the CDR3 is 12 residues. The germline gives CDR1 SGHRS, CDR2 YFSETQ. The CDR3, as DNA: TGCGCCAGCAGCTTGGACAGAAATGAGCAGTTCTTC. Translated, it gives CASSLDRNEQFF.

In DNA form, the CDR3 reads TGTGCCAGCAGTTACTCGGGACAGGGCAACGTCCTGACTTTC. Translating gives CASSYSGQGNVLTF. The chain joins TRBV6-5 to TRBJ2-6; 9 positions match TRBD1. Per germline, CDR1 MNHEY and CDR2 SVGAGI. Losses at the gene ends were 0 bases for V and 9 bases for J; bases not matched to a gene: 0. The CDR3 is 14 amino acids.

V and J are TRBV7-6 and TRBJ1-4; 8 bases are a match to TRBD1. Per germline, CDR1 SGHVS and CDR2 FNYEAQ. This CDR3 has 15 residues. Trimming at V came to 5 bases and at J to 7 bases, leaving 9 bases not matched to a gene. CDR3 amino acids: CASSLRTGRGEKLFF. DNA of the CDR3: TGTGCCAGCAGCCTACGGACAGGGAGAGGTGAAAAACTGTTTTTT.

The chain is built from TRBV5-1 and TRBJ2-7; 12 bases fit TRBD1. Germline assignment: CDR1 SGHRS and CDR2 YFSETQ. Germline trimming cut 0 bases from V and 6 bases from J; bases unmatched to any gene: 4. This CDR3 region has 15 residues. For the CDR3, the DNA is TGCGCCAGCAGCTTGGATGGGACAGGGGGCGGCGAGCAGTACTTC. This gives the protein CASSLDGTGGGEQYF.

The CDR3: CASSLGGTGIHNEQFF. CDR3 nucleotide sequence: TGTGCCAGCAGCTTAGGTGGGACAGGGATCCACAATGAGCAGTTCTTC. The J gene is TRBJ2-1, the V gene TRBV7-9; 9 positions agree with TRBD1. Germline V CDR1 and CDR2: SEHNR, FQNEAQ (reference sequence). The V and J ends lost 1 base and 5 bases, in that order; junction bases with no gene match: 6. The CDR3 covers 16 residues.

The chain carries TRBV4-1 and TRBJ2-7; 7 bases are a match to TRBD2. Germline CDR1 reads MGHRA; CDR2 reads YSYEKL. The CDR3 sequence is 14 residues long. V shed 4 bases, J shed 2 bases, and the junction held 5 bases outside the gene matches. CDR3 sequence: CASSPGAGTYEQYF. The CDR3 nucleotides are TGCGCCAGCAGCCCAGGAGCGGGGACCTACGAGCAGTACTTC.